This TCR beta chain was captured in a study of blood T cells in healthy people across ages (dated by TCRdb to about 2015). Broadly, across the study: In model experiments, template switching captured about one uniquely barcoded TCR beta cDNA molecule for every two T cells. The study analyzed two additional independent replicas of 1 million unique cDNA reads from the same blood draw for two donors, one aged 18 to 30 and one aged 80 or older. The donors were split into four age groups: young (average about 16 years), middle-aged (39), aged (about 62) and long-lived (over 80). To track age-related changes in TCR beta repertoire diversity, the study relied on deep sequencing normalized with unique cDNA molecular identifiers. Donors of different ages were randomly distributed across sequencing lanes to avoid experimental bias.

Library prep was done by 5' RACE. Sequencing used an Illumina HiSeq 2500. A second PCR of about 7 to 12 cycles was performed with a sample-barcoded 5' primer and a J-beta primer mix. Each TCR beta cDNA molecule received a unique molecular identifier from a template-switch 5' adaptor carrying 12 random nucleotides. Each sample yielded at least 2.5 million CDR3-containing paired-end reads. First-strand cDNA was synthesized from all RNA with the Mint cDNA synthesis kit, primed by a TRBC-specific oligonucleotide. All cDNA was treated with uracil-DNA glycosylase and then went through a first 18-cycle PCR with the universal primers M1SS and BC2_uni_R. As for the authors' bioinformatics: Normalization of each sample was performed by random selection of 1 million high-quality reads, each carrying a distinct molecular identifier. Instead of being binned into consensus sequences, reads that shared molecular identifiers were thrown out. MiTCR, set to a Q25 quality threshold and the strictest error-elimination algorithm, was used for CDR3 identification, clonotype clustering and error correction. A nonparametric unseen species model using Euler transformation provided a lower-bound estimate of total TCR beta diversity. The public reads were reprocessed in TCRdb via fastp at Q25 and MiXCR, keeping in-frame beta chains. Rows are combined by CDR3 protein, so each entry shows the most common genes and DNA. These V and J calls derive from TCRdb rather than the authors' analysis. Across this sample there are about 770,000 distinct CDR3 sequences, with approximately 44% seen only once. The biggest ten clones account for 15% to 25% of the sample.

From the cysteine through the phenylalanine, the CDR3 covers 15 amino acids. CDR3 DNA only is kept here, 45 bases in frame from base 1. V is pared back by 0 bases and J by 0 bases, with 8 bases lying between the germline termini. From the germline V gene, CDR1 is SGDLS and CDR2 is YYNGEE. General findings and caveats noted by the study authors: Compared with the aged group, more naive CD4+ T cells, fewer expanded clones and increased TCR diversity were shown by the long-lived group, suggesting age selection. Because the CMV infection status of the donors was unknown, age-related changes in expanded clonotypes may potentially have been confounded. Because profiling used bulk unsorted PBMCs, naive and antigen-experienced compartments could not be compared conclusively. As age increased, observed TCR beta diversity per million T cells dropped in a roughly linear way, and a significant reduction was already evident by age 40. There was a strong correlation between observed TCR beta diversity and the percentage of naive T cells measured by flow cytometry. Total diversity estimates from one million sequenced T cells were considered lower bounds and underestimates.

Donors were roughly 40 systemically healthy Caucasian individuals from Russia aged roughly 6 to 100 years. Ten milliliters of peripheral blood were drawn from each donor into EDTA-treated Vacutainer tubes. Ficoll-Paque density-gradient centrifugation was used to isolate PBMCs, with at least 6 million per sample. Total RNA was extracted from PBMCs with Trizol reagent, with at least 6 micrograms obtained per sample. For every donor, flow cytometry on a PBMC aliquot measured the percentage of naive CD45RAhigh/CD27high T cells. About this clonotype itself: Its antigen target is currently unknown. It has no much larger one-base neighbor in the sample; base qualities were not kept.

The sequence was obtained from a man aged 60 to 75 in good health. The sequencing input was blood. Here the chain combines TRBV9 and TRBJ2-3; the D gene identity is not certain. The bases are TGTGCCAGCAGCGTAGAGGGTAGAAGCACAGATACGCAGTATTTT. Its protein is CASSVEGRSTDTQYF.